Shown below are 20 T cell receptor beta chains from a single sample sequenced in a study of T-cell memory formation after mild COVID-19 (dated by TCRdb to the early 2020s). Receptor libraries were prepared by 5' RACE. Sequenced using an Illumina NovaSeq 6000. TCRdb redid the processing of the public reads, applying fastp at Q25 and MiXCR, and retained in-frame beta chains. Here each entry gathers all rows of one CDR3 protein and keeps the most common genes and DNA. The sample contains 170,000 or so distinct CDR3 sequences, 25% to 40% of them found a single time. Jointly, the top ten make up 12% of the sample. The sequenced sample was PBMCs or a T cell subset sorted from them (not recorded which). The receptors shown here come from an adult woman who had mild COVID-19 (a few samples of this study predate the infection). The sample titles of this study are shuffled in the database, so cell type and time point are left out; the donor was told from shared clones.

A few counts support this clonotype. This chain uses TRBV7-3 with TRBJ2-1, with a tentative D call TRBD2 (6 bases). Germline values: CDR1 SGHTA, CDR2 FQGTGA. This CDR3 is 13 amino acids long. V shed 4 bases and J shed 9 bases, with 13 bases lying between them. The CDR3 protein is CASSSGLQREQFF. CDR3 nucleotide sequence: TGTGCCAGCAGCTCGGGACTGCAACGTGAGCAGTTCTTC. Together with reference TRBV7-3 and TRBJ2-1, the CDR3 gives the full variable domain: GAGVSQTPSNKVTEKGKYVELRCDPISGHTALYWYRQSLGQGPEFLIYFQGTGAADDSGLPNDRFFAVRPEGSVSTLKIQRTERGDSAVYLCASSSGLQREQFFGPGTRLTVL.

The table lists this clonotype with a few counts. This sequence joins TRBV11-2 and TRBJ2-7; D is perhaps TRBD2 (5 bases). Germline CDR1 reads SGHAT; CDR2 reads FQNNGV. The CDR3 length is 14 residues. Trimming removed 1 base from V and 3 bases from J, with 10 bases in between. The CDR3 sequence is CASSLGTLGYEQYF. In DNA, the CDR3 is TGTGCCAGCAGCTTAGGGACTCTCGGCTACGAGCAGTACTTC.

This clonotype was counted a few times. The rearrangement joins TRBV10-3 to TRBJ2-7; 11 bases fit TRBD1. The length of the CDR3 is 15 residues. The germline V gene has CDR1 ENHRY and CDR2 SYGVKD. The V segment lost 6 bases and the J segment 0 bases; nucleotides outside the gene matches: 4. The CDR3 DNA follows: TGTGCCATCAGCCCCGGACAGGGGGCCTCCTACGAGCAGTACTTC. Translating gives CAISPGQGASYEQYF.

The V gene is TRBV25-1, the J gene TRBJ1-2; 7 bases line up with TRBD1. The CDR3 extends over 12 amino acids. Trimming cost V 4 bases and J 8 bases; bases outside gene matches: 4. CDR1 is MGHDK, CDR2 SYGVNS, per germline. CDR3 loop: CASSVQGVGYTF. CDR3 DNA: TGTGCCAGCAGTGTGCAGGGGGTCGGCTACACCTTC.

This sequence joins TRBV5-1 and TRBJ2-1, with D uncertain. Trimming removed 3 bases at V and 0 bases at J, with 10 bases between. Per the germline V gene, CDR1 is SGHRS and CDR2 is YFSETQ. This CDR3 has 15 amino acids. The CDR3 spells CASSSEASSYNEQFF. CDR3 in DNA: TGCGCCAGCAGCTCGGAAGCTAGCTCCTACAATGAGCAGTTCTTC.

This clonotype has just a few counts. This chain joins TRBV3-1 and TRBJ2-7, with D perhaps TRBD1 (5 bases). CDR3 size: 16 residues. Trimming took off 4 bases at V and 4 bases at J, with 20 bases between the two ends. CDR1 and CDR2 (germline): LGHDT, YNNKEL (reference sequence). The CDR3: CASSRTSGARSYEQYF. In nucleotides, the CDR3 is TGTGCCAGCAGCCGGACATCAGGCGCGAGATCGTACGAGCAGTACTTC.

This sequence joins TRBV29-1 and TRBJ2-1, with 10 bases matching TRBD2. After removal of 3 bases from V and 7 bases from J, the junction contained 15 bases not matched to a gene. CDR1 is SQVTM, CDR2 ANQGSEA, per germline. The CDR3 runs to 17 residues. Here the CDR3 DNA reads TGCAGCGTTGAGGCACACGTTCTAGCGGGAGCATTGAATGAGCAGTTCTTC. Translating gives CSVEAHVLAGALNEQFF.

This clonotype came up a few times. V usage is TRBV5-1 and J usage is TRBJ2-3; D might be TRBD1 or TRBD2, each matching 5 bases. This CDR3 has 13 residues. Trimming pared 7 bases from V and 3 bases from J, leaving 12 bases between. Germline V gene data show CDR1 as SGHRS and CDR2 as YFSETQ. DNA of the CDR3: TGCGCCAGCGGAGAGGGGTGGACAGATACGCAGTATTTT. It encodes CASGEGWTDTQYF.

The V and J genes are TRBV30 and TRBJ1-2; perhaps TRBD1 as D (5 bases). The CDR3 contains 11 residues. The germline V and J ends were trimmed by 5 bases and 7 bases, with 11 bases remaining between them. Germline CDR1 is GTSNPN and CDR2 is SVGIG (reference sequence). CDR3 loop: CAWLHGGGYTF. The CDR3 DNA is TGTGCCTGGCTCCATGGGGGTGGCTACACCTTC.

The chain is built from TRBV20-1 and TRBJ2-7, with TRBD1 identical over 7 bases. J gave up 0 bases and V 6 bases, and 8 bases lay outside the gene matches. Per germline, CDR1 DFQATT and CDR2 SNEGSKA (reference sequence). This CDR3 is 14 amino acids long. The CDR3 nucleotides are TGCAGTGCGGAGCGTAGGACAGGCTCCTACGAGCAGTACTTC. Its protein is CSAERRTGSYEQYF.

This clonotype occurred a few times. CDR3: CASGDLNEQFF. The CDR3 DNA reads as TGTGCCTCCGGAGACCTCAATGAGCAGTTCTTC. The rearrangement links TRBV9 to TRBJ2-1; D is unresolved. The germline V and J ends were trimmed by 10 bases and 6 bases, with 11 bases remaining between them. The CDR3 sequence is 11 residues long. Germline-derived CDR1 and CDR2 are SGDLS and YYNGEE.

The table lists this clonotype with many counts. CDR3 bases: TGTGCCAGCAGCACCCGGGACTCCTTTCTTTTCGGTTCAGAGACCCAGTACTTC. It translates to CASSTRDSFLFGSETQYF. The chain has TRBV7-9 and TRBJ2-5, with D possibly TRBD2 on 6 matching bases. The germline V gene encodes CDR1 SEHNR and CDR2 FQNEAQ (reference sequence). V lost 5 bases and J 4 bases, leaving 26 bases between the germline ends. The CDR3 runs to 18 residues.

V usage is TRBV4-3 and J usage is TRBJ1-1, with 8 positions matching TRBD1. V gave up 3 bases and J gave up 10 bases; unmatched junction bases: 10. Germline CDR1 is LGHNA and CDR2 is YSLEER. The CDR3 is 14 amino acids. Here the CDR3 reads CASSQADRAGPAFF. The CDR3 DNA reads as TGCGCCAGCAGCCAGGCGGACAGGGCCGGCCCAGCTTTCTTT.

The rearrangement links TRBV7-2 to TRBJ2-7; 9 bases are shared with TRBD2. Germline-derived CDR1 and CDR2 are SGHTA and FQGNSA. V lost 4 bases and J lost 3; bases outside the gene matches: 4. The CDR3 spans 14 residues. In DNA form, the CDR3 reads TGTGCCAGCAGCTCACTAGCGGGTATCTACGAGCAGTACTTC. Translation gives CASSSLAGIYEQYF. The entire variable domain, with the rest obtained from reference TRBV7-2 and TRBJ2-7, is as follows: GAGVSQSPSNKVTEKGKDVELRCDPISGHTALYWYRQSLGQGLEFLIYFQGNSAPDKSGLPSDRFSAERTGGSVSTLTIQRTQQEDSAVYLCASSSLAGIYEQYFGPGTRLTVT.

The V gene is TRBV12-3 or TRBV12-4, the J gene TRBJ1-2; D remains ambiguous. Trimming removed 4 bases from V and 2 bases from J, with 11 bases in between. The CDR3 sequence is 14 residues long. DNA of the CDR3: TGTGCCAGCAGTTCCTTGACACAGAACTATGGCTACACCTTC. Its translation is CASSSLTQNYGYTF.

The chain is built from TRBV19 and TRBJ2-2; D call uncertain. The CDR3 spans 14 residues. Germline-derived CDR1 and CDR2 are LNHDA and SQIVND (reference sequence). V was pared by 7 bases and J by 1 base, with 10 bases between. The DNA of the CDR3 is TGTGCCAGTACGGAGCACCAGAACACCGGGGAGCTGTTTTTT. Its protein product is CASTEHQNTGELFF.

A few counts support this clonotype. The gene calls are TRBV7-2 and TRBJ2-5; tentative D call: TRBD2 (6 bases). V was clipped by 5 bases and J by 5 bases, with 15 bases between them. In germline, CDR1 is SGHTA, CDR2 FQGNSA. The CDR3 runs 14 residues. CDR3 amino acids: CASSNRLVQETQYF. Here the CDR3 DNA reads TGTGCCAGCAGCAACCGACTAGTTCAGGAGACCCAGTACTTC.

The V and J genes are TRBV15 and TRBJ2-5; TRBD2 aligns across 9 bases. V gave up 1 base and J gave up 5 bases; unmatched junction bases: 8. Germline V gene lookup returns CDR1 LNHNV and CDR2 YYDKDF (reference sequence). The CDR3 covers 16 residues. The CDR3 protein is CATSRAATSGGETQYF. Written as DNA, the CDR3 is TGTGCCACCAGCAGAGCCGCGACTAGCGGCGGCGAGACCCAGTACTTC.

This clonotype has only a few counts. The rearrangement uses TRBV19 and TRBJ1-2; TRBD1 is a possible D gene (5 bases). Germline loops: CDR1 LNHDA, CDR2 SQIVND (reference sequence). The length of the CDR3 is 13 residues. V was shortened by 3 bases and J by 6 bases, with 11 bases between the two germline ends. The CDR3: CASSIGGYDGYTF. As DNA, the CDR3 is TGTGCCAGTAGTATTGGGGGATACGATGGCTACACCTTC.

The genes are TRBV4-3 and TRBJ1-2, with D maybe TRBD1 (5 bases). The germline V and J ends were trimmed by 1 base and 8 bases, with 23 bases remaining between them. The CDR3 covers 17 residues. Germline V CDR1 and CDR2: LGHNA, YSLEER. Written as DNA, the CDR3 is TGCGCCAGCAGCCAAGCATCCCTTGGAGTAGGGGCAAGGGGCTACACCTTC. Amino acid sequence: CASSQASLGVGARGYTF.